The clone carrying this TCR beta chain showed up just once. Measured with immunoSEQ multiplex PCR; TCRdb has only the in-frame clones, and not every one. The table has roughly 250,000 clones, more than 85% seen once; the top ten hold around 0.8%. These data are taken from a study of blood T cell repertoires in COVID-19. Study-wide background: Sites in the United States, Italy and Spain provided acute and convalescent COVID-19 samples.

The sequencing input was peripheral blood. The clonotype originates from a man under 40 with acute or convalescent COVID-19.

CDR3 region: CASSEILLELVPYNEQFF. CDR3 sequence (DNA): TGTGCCAGCAGTGAAATCCTGTTAGAACTAGTCCCCTACAATGAGCAGTTCTTC. This chain connects TRBV2 to TRBJ2-1; D is possibly TRBD2 (5 bases). The length of the CDR3 is 18 residues. Deletions cut 2 bases from V and 2 bases from J, with 19 bases between. CDR1 and CDR2 (germline): SNHLY, FYNNEI. The whole variable domain, remainder taken from reference TRBV2 and TRBJ2-1, is EPEVTQTPSHQVTQMGQEVILRCVPISNHLYFYWYRQILGQKVEFLVSFYNNEISEKSEIFDDQFSVERPDGSNFTLKIRSTKLEDSAMYFCASSEILLELVPYNEQFFGPGTRLTVL.